The entry that follows covers one T cell receptor beta chain sequence. Treatment of the sample: about 20 received Ad26.COV2.S at low or high dose, single or two shots; about 5 received placebo; per-sample allocation not given. All samples were drawn on day 63, counting from the first vaccine or placebo injection. The donor was a Boston adult aged 18-55 years. Its platform was an Ad26 vector, and its expressed antigen was Wuhan-strain SARS-CoV-2 spike. This sample is part of a study of Ad26.COV2.S vaccination and SARS-CoV-2 variants. Looking at the study overall: In the COV1001 trial, the donor was in the Ad26.COV2.S arm. Intramuscular Ad26.COV2.S doses were given once or twice, 56 days apart.

Per the germline V gene, CDR1 is KGHSH and CDR2 is LQKENI. CDR3 length: 13 amino acids. The V segment lost 6 bases and the J segment 3 bases; nucleotides outside the gene matches: 4. The repertoire was sequenced with immunoSEQ multiplex PCR; TCRdb's copy has only in-frame clones and lacks some. The profile covers about 410,000 clones, with 70% to 90% appearing a single time and approximately 1.9% taken by the ten largest. This clonotype originated in a person between 18 and 65 years old who received the Ad26.COV2.S COVID-19 vaccine or a placebo. The chain employs TRBV18 and TRBJ1-2; 7 nucleotides match TRBD1. The source material was peripheral blood, sampled in a trial of Ad26.COV2.S vaccine versus placebo. The CDR3 loop reads CASSWTGDYGYTF. In nucleotides, the CDR3 is TGTGCCAGCTCCTGGACAGGCGACTATGGCTACACCTTC. Filled out from reference TRBV18 and TRBJ1-2, the complete variable domain reads NAGVMQNPRHLVRRRGQEARLRCSPMKGHSHVYWYRQLPEEGLKFMVYLQKENIIDESGMPKERFSAEFPKEGPSILRIQQVVRGDSAAYFCASSWTGDYGYTFGSGTRLTVV.